This T cell receptor beta chain was recorded in a study of cytomegalovirus exposure and HLA in healthy donors. About this clone: What it recognizes is unknown.

General observations from the study: What a later analysis reportedly showed was that an Asian-associated ancestry cluster had fewer N-insertions than the approximately 670-donor mean. An analysis was carried out at a later point. It showed that HLA-associated TCR beta chains were more clonally expanded than equally common non-associated chains.

Researchers ran the PCR with 60 Vbeta and 13 Jbeta primers. Measured with immunoSEQ multiplex PCR; TCRdb has only the in-frame clones, and not every one. The sample holds roughly 180,000 clones, roughly 84% seen once. Sequenced material: PBMCs. The sequence was collected from a man in his thirties or forties in good health and CMV-seronegative.

The CDR3 nucleotides are TGTGCCAGCAGCCCAAATGGAGCGGGCTACGAGCAGTACTTC. This translates into CASSPNGAGYEQYF. The chain has TRBV6-5 and TRBJ2-5, with a tentative D call TRBD2 (6 bases). The tail of the sequence fits TRBJ2-7 better, so the J call may be wrong. The CDR3 is 14 amino acids. CDR1 and CDR2 (germline): MNHEY, SVGAGI.